This T cell receptor (beta chain) was identified in a study of CD8 T cells in ankylosing spondylitis. Findings and caveats of the study: What appeared characteristic of ankylosing spondylitis blood was a TCR beta motif of several highly homologous variants. Disease-linked clones had a CD8+ phenotype and relatively low frequency in peripheral blood. The authors reported significant enrichment of disease-linked clones in matched ankylosing spondylitis synovial fluid. Before this, some motif variants had been reported in reactive arthritis synovial fluid and blood.

This clonotype showed up just a few times. The target antigen is unknown. TCRdb independently ran MiXCR on the 5' RACE reads; one entry per CDR3 protein. Of about 220,000 distinct CDR3 sequences in the sample, 5.5% to 7.5% were seen once. The clonotype comes from a male donor with ankylosing spondylitis. Sequencing was done on a sample of blood, either unsorted or a sorted T cell fraction (not recorded which).

The CDR3 here is CASSNPGTGEYGYTF. DNA for the CDR3: TGTGCCAGCTCTAACCCCGGGACAGGGGAGTATGGCTACACCTTC. The chain combines TRBV18 with TRBJ1-2; TRBD1 matches at 10 bases. This CDR3 is built from 15 residues. CDR1 and CDR2 (germline): KGHSH, LQKENI. The J segment lost 5 bases and the V segment lost 6 bases, leaving 9 bases of the junction unmatched.